This T cell receptor (beta chain) originates from a study of T cells in Graves' hyperthyroidism and ophthalmopathy. Study observations and caveats: A 13 V-J model separated ophthalmopathy from stable hyperthyroidism.

In its sample, this clonotype was seen a few times. The antigen remains undetermined. Amplified regions were TCR beta CDR3 sequences from RNA transcripts. RT-PCR in the first round (using the HTBI primer set) targeted the TCR CDR3. TCRdb re-analysed the multiplex PCR reads in MiXCR, keeping a single row per CDR3 protein. The sample lists 490,000 or so distinct CDR3 sequences, 15% to 20% occurring once. Germline CDR1 is SQVTM and CDR2 is ANQGSEA. V gave up 6 bases and J gave up 4 bases; unmatched junction bases: 6. This CDR3 contains 15 residues. Patients having uncontrolled infection, another autoimmune disease, pregnancy or lactation were not included.

The sequenced material came from blood. The chain links TRBV29-1 to TRBJ1-4; 12 positions agree with TRBD1. This receptor was identified in a woman aged 25 to 39 with Graves' ophthalmopathy. Here the CDR3 DNA reads TGCAGCGTGCGGGACAGGGGGCTCGGTAATGAAAAACTGTTTTTT. Protein product: CSVRDRGLGNEKLFF. The whole variable domain, filled in from reference TRBV29-1 and TRBJ1-4, reads SAVISQKPSRDICQRGTSLTIQCQVDSQVTMMFWYRQQPGQSLTLIATANQGSEATYESGFVIDKFPISRPNLTFSTLTVSNMSPEDSSIYLCSVRDRGLGNEKLFFGSGTQLSVL.